This TCR beta chain derives from a study of blood T cell repertoires in COVID-19. As for the study in general: COVID-19 samples, acute and convalescent, were from the United States, Italy and Spain. T cells, B-cell-depleted T cells, or PBMCs supplied cDNA or gDNA.

The authors' processing: Researchers report that nucleated cell counts were estimated from reference gene primer amplification. Profiled with immunoSEQ multiplex PCR; TCRdb holds only in-frame clones, not every one. V and J calls and clone size are those listed in that table; D and trimming were worked out from the DNA. The sample lists over 55,000 clones, 87% occurring once. With V trimmed by 0 bases and J by 0 bases, 4 bases remained unmatched. The CDR3 extends over 18 amino acids. Germline V gene data show CDR1 as LGHNA and CDR2 as YSLEER. The sequencing sample was made of peripheral blood. The chain joins TRBV4-3 to TRBJ2-6; 8 bases are shared with TRBD2. This receptor was obtained from a man aged 50 or older with active COVID-19. CDR3 protein: CASSQDRGGFSGANVLTF. DNA of the CDR3: TGCGCCAGCAGCCAAGATCGGGGGGGGTTCTCTGGGGCCAACGTCCTGACTTTC.